This is a list of T cell receptor beta chains from one sample in a study of molecular identifiers for immune sequencing clone quantification. MiXCR was run by TCRdb on the PCR reads, yielding one entry per CDR3 protein. The table includes approximately 680,000 distinct CDR3 sequences, 25% detected once. Sequenced sample: naive CD8+ T cells from blood, with Jurkat cell RNA spiked in. These receptors were taken from a human donor in good health. Some libraries in this study had Jurkat cell RNA spiked in. Both conserved end residues are part of each CDR3. D genes are given only for firm matches. Clone size, where shown, is once, few, many, or a class for clones that have expanded.

abundance: many; d_gene: -; j_gene: TRBJ1-1; v_gene: TRBV5-6; CDR3nt: TGTGCCAGCAGCTTGGCCGGGACCACCGCCACTGAAGCTTTCTTT; CDR3aa: CASSLAGTTATEAFF
abundance: -; d_gene: TRBD2; j_gene: TRBJ2-4; v_gene: TRBV7-4; CDR3nt: TGTGCCAGGAGGGCCGGGGGGGCTCAAAACACCTTGTACTTT; CDR3aa: CARRAGGAQNTLYF
abundance: few; d_gene: -; j_gene: TRBJ2-5; v_gene: TRBV6-5; CDR3nt: TGTGCCAGCAGTTCCCTTGGACACCAACAAGAGACCCAGTACTTC; CDR3aa: CASSSLGHQQETQYF
abundance: -; d_gene: -; j_gene: TRBJ2-3; v_gene: TRBV11-2; CDR3nt: TGTGCCAGCAGCTTAGGGACATTTGGCACAGATACGCAGTATTTT; CDR3aa: CASSLGTFGTDTQYF
abundance: few; d_gene: -; j_gene: TRBJ2-1; v_gene: TRBV19; CDR3nt: TGTGCCAGTAGTATCACGGATGCCTACAATGAGCAGTTCTTC; CDR3aa: CASSITDAYNEQFF
abundance: many; d_gene: -; j_gene: TRBJ2-7; v_gene: TRBV4-1; CDR3nt: TGCGCCAGCAGCCAAGTTCCAGGCCCTTACTCCTACGAGCAGTACTTC; CDR3aa: CASSQVPGPYSYEQYF
abundance: -; d_gene: -; j_gene: TRBJ2-3; v_gene: TRBV11-2; CDR3nt: TGTGCCAGCAGCTTATACTCGGACCCCCACGAGGATACGCAGTATTTT; CDR3aa: CASSLYSDPHEDTQYF
abundance: many; d_gene: -; j_gene: TRBJ1-6; v_gene: TRBV7-6; CDR3nt: TGTGCCAGCAGCGGGCCTCTTTCACCCCTCCACTTT; CDR3aa: CASSGPLSPLHF
abundance: -; d_gene: -; j_gene: TRBJ1-4; v_gene: TRBV7-2; CDR3nt: TGTGCCAGCAGCTTCAGTGACAATAATGAAAAACTGTTTTTT; CDR3aa: CASSFSDNNEKLFF
abundance: few; d_gene: TRBD1; j_gene: TRBJ1-1; v_gene: TRBV5-4; CDR3nt: TGTGCCAGCAGCTTGGAGAGGGACAGGGCGTCTGAAGCTTTCTTT; CDR3aa: CASSLERDRASEAFF
abundance: many; d_gene: -; j_gene: TRBJ2-2; v_gene: TRBV7-9; CDR3nt: TGTGCCAGCAGTTCAGAGGGTGTCGAACCAGCCGGGGAGCTGTTTTTT; CDR3aa: CASSSEGVEPAGELFF
abundance: many; d_gene: TRBD2; j_gene: TRBJ2-3; v_gene: TRBV2; CDR3nt: TGTGCCAGCAGTGACCCCGAGCGGGAGTATGGCACAGATACGCAGTATTTT; CDR3aa: CASSDPEREYGTDTQYF
abundance: -; d_gene: -; j_gene: TRBJ2-2; v_gene: TRBV28; CDR3nt: TGTGCCAGCAGCACCATGGTTCACGACACCGGGGAGCTGTTTTTT; CDR3aa: CASSTMVHDTGELFF
abundance: many; d_gene: -; j_gene: TRBJ2-7; v_gene: TRBV5-1; CDR3nt: TGCGCCAGCAGCTGGGGTACAGGGCCCGACGAGCAGTACTTC; CDR3aa: CASSWGTGPDEQYF
abundance: few; d_gene: TRBD1; j_gene: TRBJ2-2; v_gene: TRBV29-1; CDR3nt: TGCAGCGCCCGGGACAGACCTACCGGGGAGCTGTTTTTT; CDR3aa: CSARDRPTGELFF
abundance: many; d_gene: -; j_gene: TRBJ1-3; v_gene: TRBV29-1; CDR3nt: TGCAGCGTTGAGGATCGCGATTCAGGACAGCCTGGAAACACCATATATTTT; CDR3aa: CSVEDRDSGQPGNTIYF
abundance: few; d_gene: -; j_gene: TRBJ2-2; v_gene: TRBV7-2; CDR3nt: TGTGCCAGCACCCTCTTCCCGGGGGGCCGTTTCGACACCGGGGAGCTGTTTTTT; CDR3aa: CASTLFPGGRFDTGELFF
abundance: few; d_gene: -; j_gene: TRBJ2-1; v_gene: TRBV28; CDR3nt: TGTGCCAGCAGTTTATGGGGGGCTAGCGGACCCTACAATGAGCAGTTCTTC; CDR3aa: CASSLWGASGPYNEQFF
abundance: -; d_gene: -; j_gene: TRBJ2-5; v_gene: TRBV2; CDR3nt: TGTGCCAGCAGTGAAGTTACGGTTGGGGGGGAGACCCAGTACTTC; CDR3aa: CASSEVTVGGETQYF
abundance: -; d_gene: -; j_gene: TRBJ1-1; v_gene: TRBV5-5; CDR3nt: TGTGCCAGCAGCCCTCGTCCTTGGCAGGGACCGAACACTGAAGCTTTCTTT; CDR3aa: CASSPRPWQGPNTEAFF
abundance: many; d_gene: -; j_gene: TRBJ2-4; v_gene: TRBV21-1; CDR3nt: TGTGCCAGCAGCAAACTGGGGGCTACCAAAAACATTCAGTACTTC; CDR3aa: CASSKLGATKNIQYF
abundance: few; d_gene: -; j_gene: TRBJ2-7; v_gene: TRBV19; CDR3nt: TGTGCCAGTAGTATAGACGGAGCCTACGAGCAGTACTTC; CDR3aa: CASSIDGAYEQYF
abundance: many; d_gene: -; j_gene: TRBJ2-3; v_gene: TRBV27; CDR3nt: TGTGCCAGCAGTTTGGGAACAGGGATTTACACAGATACGCAGTATTTT; CDR3aa: CASSLGTGIYTDTQYF
abundance: few; d_gene: -; j_gene: TRBJ2-3; v_gene: TRBV6-4; CDR3nt: TGTGCCAGCAGTGACATAGGCTATGGCGGGACGCAGTATTTT; CDR3aa: CASSDIGYGGTQYF
abundance: -; d_gene: -; j_gene: TRBJ1-1; v_gene: TRBV21-1; CDR3nt: TGTGCCAGCAGCACCTGTCCGGGACAGGGATTGGTTCACACTGAAGCTTTCTTT; CDR3aa: CASSTCPGQGLVHTEAFF
abundance: many; d_gene: -; j_gene: TRBJ1-2; v_gene: TRBV12-3/TRBV12-4; CDR3nt: TGTGCCAGCAGTTCTCAGGCTAACTATGGCTACACCTTC; CDR3aa: CASSSQANYGYTF
abundance: -; d_gene: -; j_gene: TRBJ2-2; v_gene: TRBV20-1; CDR3nt: TGCAGTGCTAGAGGCCAAGAAGGGTTCACTAACACCGGGGAGCTGTTTTTT; CDR3aa: CSARGQEGFTNTGELFF
abundance: few; d_gene: -; j_gene: TRBJ2-7; v_gene: TRBV6-5; CDR3nt: TGTGCCAGCGCGGGACAAGCCTACGAGCAGTACTTC; CDR3aa: CASAGQAYEQYF
abundance: many; d_gene: -; j_gene: TRBJ2-7; v_gene: TRBV7-9; CDR3nt: TGTGCCAGCAGCATAGAGGCCTACGAGCAGTACTTC; CDR3aa: CASSIEAYEQYF
abundance: -; d_gene: -; j_gene: TRBJ2-7; v_gene: TRBV30; CDR3nt: TGTGTTTGGATGCAGAGCTCCTACGAGCAGTACTTC; CDR3aa: CVWMQSSYEQYF
abundance: -; d_gene: TRBD2; j_gene: TRBJ2-7; v_gene: TRBV29-1; CDR3nt: TGCAGCGTCCGAAAACCGGGGGGTTTCTCCTACGAGCAGTACTTC; CDR3aa: CSVRKPGGFSYEQYF
abundance: few; d_gene: TRBD2; j_gene: TRBJ2-1; v_gene: TRBV7-9; CDR3nt: TGTGCCAGCAGCTCAACTAGCGGTGGTACCTACAATGAGCAGTTCTTC; CDR3aa: CASSSTSGGTYNEQFF
abundance: many; d_gene: -; j_gene: TRBJ2-7; v_gene: TRBV7-2; CDR3nt: TGTGCCAGCAGCTTATTAGTCGCCCTCTCCTACGAGCAGTACTTC; CDR3aa: CASSLLVALSYEQYF
abundance: few; d_gene: TRBD1; j_gene: TRBJ2-7; v_gene: TRBV4-3; CDR3nt: TGCGCCAGCAGCCAATACGGACAGGGGGGTACCTACGAGCAGTACTTC; CDR3aa: CASSQYGQGGTYEQYF
abundance: -; d_gene: TRBD1; j_gene: TRBJ1-4; v_gene: TRBV7-9; CDR3nt: TGTGCCAGCAGCGCCTGGACAGGGTTCGTTGAAAAACTGTTTTTT; CDR3aa: CASSAWTGFVEKLFF
abundance: many; d_gene: -; j_gene: TRBJ2-5; v_gene: TRBV4-3; CDR3nt: TGCGCCAGCAGCCAGGCTAGCAGAGAGACCCAGTACTTC; CDR3aa: CASSQASRETQYF
abundance: -; d_gene: TRBD2; j_gene: TRBJ2-3; v_gene: TRBV11-2; CDR3nt: TGTGCCAGCAGCTTAAGCGGGAGTGGCACAGATACGCAGTATTTT; CDR3aa: CASSLSGSGTDTQYF
abundance: many; d_gene: TRBD2; j_gene: TRBJ2-3; v_gene: TRBV19; CDR3nt: TGTGCCAGTAGACTACTAGCGGGGAAGCTCACAGATACGCAGTATTTT; CDR3aa: CASRLLAGKLTDTQYF
abundance: few; d_gene: TRBD2; j_gene: TRBJ2-1; v_gene: TRBV20-1; CDR3nt: TGCAGCCCGGGAGAAGATAGCGGGACCTCCTACAATGAGCAGTTCTTC; CDR3aa: CSPGEDSGTSYNEQFF
abundance: many; d_gene: -; j_gene: TRBJ2-7; v_gene: TRBV11-2; CDR3nt: TGTGCCAGCAGCGTCGGGCCAACCTACGAGCAGTACTTC; CDR3aa: CASSVGPTYEQYF
abundance: -; d_gene: TRBD1; j_gene: TRBJ2-7; v_gene: TRBV13; CDR3nt: TGTGCCAGCAGCCGAGGGTCAGGGGGCTATGACGAGCAGTACTTC; CDR3aa: CASSRGSGGYDEQYF
abundance: -; d_gene: TRBD1; j_gene: TRBJ1-1; v_gene: TRBV4-1; CDR3nt: TGCGCCAGCAGCCCCTTCGGACAGGGATACACTGAAGCTTTCTTT; CDR3aa: CASSPFGQGYTEAFF
abundance: many; d_gene: -; j_gene: TRBJ2-5; v_gene: TRBV4-3; CDR3nt: TGCGCCAGCAGCCAAGGTGTAGCGATGAAGACCCAGTACTTC; CDR3aa: CASSQGVAMKTQYF
abundance: -; d_gene: -; j_gene: TRBJ2-7; v_gene: TRBV7-9; CDR3nt: TGTGCCAGCAGCTTATCCCACGGGACGGAGTTGTACGAGCAGTACTTC; CDR3aa: CASSLSHGTELYEQYF
abundance: -; d_gene: TRBD2; j_gene: TRBJ2-7; v_gene: TRBV9; CDR3nt: TGTGCCAGCAGCGTATACGGACTAGCGGGAGACGAGCAGTACTTC; CDR3aa: CASSVYGLAGDEQYF
abundance: -; d_gene: -; j_gene: TRBJ2-1; v_gene: TRBV12-3/TRBV12-4; CDR3nt: TGTGCCAGCAGTTTACAGTCCGCGCAGTTATTC; CDR3aa: CASSLQSAQLF
abundance: -; d_gene: -; j_gene: TRBJ2-3; v_gene: TRBV7-9; CDR3nt: TGTGCCAGCAGCTTACAAGGAGGGAGCACAGATACGCAGTATTTT; CDR3aa: CASSLQGGSTDTQYF
abundance: -; d_gene: TRBD2; j_gene: TRBJ2-3; v_gene: TRBV9; CDR3nt: TGTGCCAGCAGTACCGGGACTAGCGGGGGCTCTAGCACAGATACGCAGTATTTT; CDR3aa: CASSTGTSGGSSTDTQYF
abundance: many; d_gene: TRBD1; j_gene: TRBJ1-1; v_gene: TRBV6-5; CDR3nt: TGTGCCAGCAGTTTTTGGACAGGGGTCAACACTGAAGCTTTCTTT; CDR3aa: CASSFWTGVNTEAFF
abundance: -; d_gene: TRBD1; j_gene: TRBJ1-2; v_gene: TRBV6-5; CDR3nt: TGTGCCAGCAGTTACTCGGATAACAGGGGGCTAGGGGGCTACACCTTC; CDR3aa: CASSYSDNRGLGGYTF
abundance: -; d_gene: -; j_gene: TRBJ2-7; v_gene: TRBV3-1; CDR3nt: TGTGCCAGCAGCCAAGGAATAGGGGGTTTATCCTACGAGCGGTCCTTC; CDR3aa: CASSQGIGGLSYERSF
abundance: -; d_gene: -; j_gene: TRBJ1-1; v_gene: TRBV30; CDR3nt: TGTGCCTGGAGTTATGTTGGGACCACTGAAGCTTTCTTT; CDR3aa: CAWSYVGTTEAFF
abundance: few; d_gene: -; j_gene: TRBJ2-1; v_gene: TRBV13; CDR3nt: TGTGCCAGCAGCTTTACGGGTAGAGGCGATGAGCAGTTCTTC; CDR3aa: CASSFTGRGDEQFF
abundance: many; d_gene: TRBD2; j_gene: TRBJ2-3; v_gene: TRBV6-6; CDR3nt: TGTGCCAGCAGCACGACTAGCTTTCCAGATACGCAGTATTTT; CDR3aa: CASSTTSFPDTQYF
abundance: -; d_gene: TRBD2; j_gene: TRBJ2-7; v_gene: TRBV28; CDR3nt: TGTGCCAGCAGTTTGGGCCTAGCGGGATGGGAGTCCTACGAGCAGGACTTC; CDR3aa: CASSLGLAGWESYEQDF
abundance: -; d_gene: TRBD1; j_gene: TRBJ2-7; v_gene: TRBV19; CDR3nt: TGTGCCAGTGCAATCGGGACAGGGGCAACCTACGAGCAGTACTTC; CDR3aa: CASAIGTGATYEQYF
abundance: few; d_gene: TRBD1; j_gene: TRBJ2-2; v_gene: TRBV10-2; CDR3nt: TGCGCCAGCAATGGACAGGGTTGGCCCGGGGAGCTGTTTTTT; CDR3aa: CASNGQGWPGELFF